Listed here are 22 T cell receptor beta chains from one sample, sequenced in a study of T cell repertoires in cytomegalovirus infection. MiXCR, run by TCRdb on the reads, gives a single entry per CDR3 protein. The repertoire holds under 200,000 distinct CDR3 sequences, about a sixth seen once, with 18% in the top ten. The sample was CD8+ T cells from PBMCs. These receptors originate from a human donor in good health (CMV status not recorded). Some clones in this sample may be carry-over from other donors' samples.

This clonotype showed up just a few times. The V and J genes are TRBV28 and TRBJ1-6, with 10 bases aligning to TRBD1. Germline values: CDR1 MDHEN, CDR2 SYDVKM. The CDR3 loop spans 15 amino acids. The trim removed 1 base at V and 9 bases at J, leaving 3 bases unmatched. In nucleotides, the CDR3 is TGTGCCAGCAGTTTATTCGGGACAGGGGTTTCACCCCTCCACTTT. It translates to CASSLFGTGVSPLHF.

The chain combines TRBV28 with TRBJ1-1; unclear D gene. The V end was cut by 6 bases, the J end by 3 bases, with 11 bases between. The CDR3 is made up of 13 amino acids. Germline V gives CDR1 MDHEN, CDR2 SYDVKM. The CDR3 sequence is CASSFARDTEAFF. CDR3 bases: TGTGCCAGCAGCTTCGCTCGGGACACTGAAGCTTTCTTT.

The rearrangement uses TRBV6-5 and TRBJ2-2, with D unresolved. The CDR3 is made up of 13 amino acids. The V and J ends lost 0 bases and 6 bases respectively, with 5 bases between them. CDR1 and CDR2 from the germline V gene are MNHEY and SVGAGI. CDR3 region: CASSYSMAGELFF. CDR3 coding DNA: TGTGCCAGCAGTTACTCTATGGCCGGGGAGCTGTTTTTT.

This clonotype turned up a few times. In DNA form, the CDR3 reads TGTGCCAGCAGTTTAGAACTAGCGGGAGGGGAGACCCAGTACTTC. Protein: CASSLELAGGETQYF. The genes are TRBV28 and TRBJ2-5; 13 bases match TRBD2. Per germline, CDR1 MDHEN and CDR2 SYDVKM. V lost 2 bases to trimming and J lost 5 bases; unmatched junction nucleotides: 2. This CDR3 contains 15 residues.

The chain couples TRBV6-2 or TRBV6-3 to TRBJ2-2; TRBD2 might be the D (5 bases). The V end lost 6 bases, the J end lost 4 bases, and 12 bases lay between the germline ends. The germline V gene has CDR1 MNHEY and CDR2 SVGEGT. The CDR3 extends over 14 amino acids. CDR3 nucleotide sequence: TGTGCCAGCAGCCTTGGACGGGGCACCGGGGAGCTGTTTTTT. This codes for CASSLGRGTGELFF.

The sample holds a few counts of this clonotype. CDR3 region: CASTPRVGELFF. The DNA of the CDR3 is TGTGCCAGCACCCCACGGGTGGGGGAGCTGTTTTTT. V usage is TRBV7-2 and J usage is TRBJ2-2; D not resolved. Per the germline V gene, CDR1 is SGHTA and CDR2 is FQGNSA. The CDR3 spans 12 residues. V dropped 7 bases and J dropped 8 bases, with 11 bases sitting between them. Full variable domain (remainder filled in from reference TRBV7-2 and TRBJ2-2): GAGVSQSPSNKVTEKGKDVELRCDPISGHTALYWYRQSLGQGLEFLIYFQGNSAPDKSGLPSDRFSAERTGGSVSTLTIQRTQQEDSAVYLCASTPRVGELFFGEGSRLTVL.

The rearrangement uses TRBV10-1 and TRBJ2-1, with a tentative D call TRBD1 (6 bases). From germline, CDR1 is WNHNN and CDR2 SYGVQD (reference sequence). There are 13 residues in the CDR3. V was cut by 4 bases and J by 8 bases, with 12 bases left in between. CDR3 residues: CASSGTGFDEQFF. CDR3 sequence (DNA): TGCGCCAGCAGTGGAACAGGGTTCGATGAGCAGTTCTTC.

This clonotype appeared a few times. CDR3 DNA sequence: TGTGCCAGCAGTCAGGGACTTGAGCAGTACTTC. Amino acids: CASSQGLEQYF. This chain uses TRBV6-2 or TRBV6-3 with TRBJ2-7; D possibly corresponds to TRBD2 (6 bases). Germline CDR1 and CDR2: MNHEY and SVGEGT. V shed 5 bases and J shed 7 bases, with 9 bases lying between them. The length of the CDR3 is 11 residues.

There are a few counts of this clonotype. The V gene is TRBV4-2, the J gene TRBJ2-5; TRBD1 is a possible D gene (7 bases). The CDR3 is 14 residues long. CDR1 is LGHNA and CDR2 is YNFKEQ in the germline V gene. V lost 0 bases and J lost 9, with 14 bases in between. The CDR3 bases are TGTGCCAGCAGCCAAGATGGCAGGGGGGACCCCCAGTACTTC. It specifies CASSQDGRGDPQYF.

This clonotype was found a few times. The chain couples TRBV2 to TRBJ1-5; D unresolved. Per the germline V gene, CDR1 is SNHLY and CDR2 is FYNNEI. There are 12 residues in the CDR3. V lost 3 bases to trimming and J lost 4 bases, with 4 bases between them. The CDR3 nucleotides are TGTGCCAGCAGTGATATAAATCAGCCCCAGCATTTT. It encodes CASSDINQPQHF.

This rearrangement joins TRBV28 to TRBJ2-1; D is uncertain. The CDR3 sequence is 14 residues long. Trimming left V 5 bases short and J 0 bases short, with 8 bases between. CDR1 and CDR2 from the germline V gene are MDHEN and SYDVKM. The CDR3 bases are TGTGCCAGCAGTCAAAGCGACTCCTACAATGAGCAGTTCTTC. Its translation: CASSQSDSYNEQFF.

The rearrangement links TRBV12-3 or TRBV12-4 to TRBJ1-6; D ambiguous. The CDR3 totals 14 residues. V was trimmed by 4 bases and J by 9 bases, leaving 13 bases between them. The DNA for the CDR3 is TGTGCCAGCAGTTCTGCCTCTCTACTTTCACCCCTCCACTTT. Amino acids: CASSSASLLSPLHF.

CDR3 DNA sequence: TGTGCCAGCAGTCCCGCCGCGGGGAGGGTGACTGAAGCTTTCTTT. It specifies CASSPAAGRVTEAFF. J is TRBJ1-1 and V is TRBV7-3; D is unclear. Trimming shortened V by 6 bases and J by 5 bases, and 19 bases separated the two germline ends. Germline CDR1 SGHTA, CDR2 FQGTGA. The CDR3 covers 15 residues.

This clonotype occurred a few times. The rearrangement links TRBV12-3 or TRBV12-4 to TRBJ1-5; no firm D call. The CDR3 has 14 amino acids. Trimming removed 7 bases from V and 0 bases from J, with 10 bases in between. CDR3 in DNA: TGTGCCAGCAATGACGGGTATAGCAATCAGCCCCAGCATTTT. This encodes CASNDGYSNQPQHF.

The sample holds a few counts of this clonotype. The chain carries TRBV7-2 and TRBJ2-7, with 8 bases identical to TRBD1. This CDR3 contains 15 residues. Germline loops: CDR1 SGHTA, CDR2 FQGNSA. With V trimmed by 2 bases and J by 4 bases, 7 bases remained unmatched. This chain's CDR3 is CASSLRGQGGYEQYF. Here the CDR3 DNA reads TGTGCCAGCAGCTTAAGAGGACAGGGTGGGTACGAGCAGTACTTC.

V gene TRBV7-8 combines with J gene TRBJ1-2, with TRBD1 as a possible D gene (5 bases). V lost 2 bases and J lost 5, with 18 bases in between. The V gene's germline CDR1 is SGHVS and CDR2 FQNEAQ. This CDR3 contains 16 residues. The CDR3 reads CASSLRADGAVYGYTF. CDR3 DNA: TGTGCCAGCAGCTTAAGGGCGGACGGGGCGGTGTATGGCTACACCTTC.

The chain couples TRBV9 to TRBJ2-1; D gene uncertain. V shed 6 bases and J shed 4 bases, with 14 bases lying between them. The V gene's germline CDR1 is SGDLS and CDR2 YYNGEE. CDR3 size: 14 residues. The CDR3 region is CASNEESYYNEQFF. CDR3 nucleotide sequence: TGTGCCAGCAATGAGGAAAGCTATTACAATGAGCAGTTCTTC.

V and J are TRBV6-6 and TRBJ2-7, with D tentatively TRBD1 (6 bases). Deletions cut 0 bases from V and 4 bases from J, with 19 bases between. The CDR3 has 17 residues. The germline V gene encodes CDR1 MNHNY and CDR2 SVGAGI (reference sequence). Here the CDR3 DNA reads TGTGCCAGCAGTTACTCGATTATACCCCGAGGGGGATACGAGCAGTACTTC. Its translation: CASSYSIIPRGGYEQYF.

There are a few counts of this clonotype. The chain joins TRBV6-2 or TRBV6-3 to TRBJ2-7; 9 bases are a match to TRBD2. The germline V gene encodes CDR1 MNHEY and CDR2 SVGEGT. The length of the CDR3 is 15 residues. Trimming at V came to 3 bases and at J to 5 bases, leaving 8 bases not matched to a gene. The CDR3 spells CASSYLVAGGNEQYF. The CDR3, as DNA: TGTGCCAGCAGTTATCTGGTTGCGGGAGGGAACGAGCAGTACTTC.

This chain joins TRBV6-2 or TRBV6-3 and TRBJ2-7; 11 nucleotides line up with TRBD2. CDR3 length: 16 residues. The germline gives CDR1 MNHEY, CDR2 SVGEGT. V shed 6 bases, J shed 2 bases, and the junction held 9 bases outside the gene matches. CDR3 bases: TGTGCCAGCAGACCATCCGGGACTAGCGGTACCTACGAGCAGTACTTC. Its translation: CASRPSGTSGTYEQYF.

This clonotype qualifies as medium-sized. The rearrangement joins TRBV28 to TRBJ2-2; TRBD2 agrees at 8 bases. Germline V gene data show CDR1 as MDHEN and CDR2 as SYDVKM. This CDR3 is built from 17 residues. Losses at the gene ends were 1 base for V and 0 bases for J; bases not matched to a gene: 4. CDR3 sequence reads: CASSLLRLAPNTGELFF. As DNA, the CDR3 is TGTGCCAGCAGTTTATTACGACTAGCGCCGAACACCGGGGAGCTGTTTTTT.

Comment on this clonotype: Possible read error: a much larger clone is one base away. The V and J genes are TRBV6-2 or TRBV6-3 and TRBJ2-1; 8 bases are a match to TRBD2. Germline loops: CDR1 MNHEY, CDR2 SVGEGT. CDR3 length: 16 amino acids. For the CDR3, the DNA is TGTGCCCGCAGTTTAAGTCGAAGAGCGGGAGACTATGAGCAGTTCTTC. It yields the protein CARSLSRRAGDYEQFF.